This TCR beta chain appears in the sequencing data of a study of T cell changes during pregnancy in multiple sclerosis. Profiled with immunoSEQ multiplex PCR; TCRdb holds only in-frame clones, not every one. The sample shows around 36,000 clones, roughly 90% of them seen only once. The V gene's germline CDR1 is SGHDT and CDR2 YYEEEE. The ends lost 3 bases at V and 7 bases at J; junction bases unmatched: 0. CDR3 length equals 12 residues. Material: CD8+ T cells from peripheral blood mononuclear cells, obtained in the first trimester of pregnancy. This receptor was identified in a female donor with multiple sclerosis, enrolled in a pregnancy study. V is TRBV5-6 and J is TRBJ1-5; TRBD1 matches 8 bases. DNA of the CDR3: TGTGCCAGCAGCTCAGGGGGCCAGCCCCAGCATTTT. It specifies CASSSGGQPQHF.